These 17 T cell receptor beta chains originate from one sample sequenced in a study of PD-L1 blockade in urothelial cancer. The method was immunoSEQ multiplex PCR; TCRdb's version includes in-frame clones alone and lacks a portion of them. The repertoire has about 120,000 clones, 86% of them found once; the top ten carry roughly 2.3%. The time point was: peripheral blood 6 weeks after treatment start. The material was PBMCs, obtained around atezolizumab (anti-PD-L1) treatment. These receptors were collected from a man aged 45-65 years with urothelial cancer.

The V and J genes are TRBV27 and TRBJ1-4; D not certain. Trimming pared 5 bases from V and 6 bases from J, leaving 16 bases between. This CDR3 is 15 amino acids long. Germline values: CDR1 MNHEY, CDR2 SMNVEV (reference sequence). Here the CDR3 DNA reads TGTGCCAGCAGTCCGGATATTCCAGGTTATGAAAAACTGTTTTTT. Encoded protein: CASSPDIPGYEKLFF.

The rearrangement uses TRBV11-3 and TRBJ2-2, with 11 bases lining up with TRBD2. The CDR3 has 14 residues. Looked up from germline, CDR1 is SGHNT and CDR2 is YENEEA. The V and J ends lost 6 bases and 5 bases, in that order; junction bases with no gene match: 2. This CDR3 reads CASRTSGTTGELFF. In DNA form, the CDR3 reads TGTGCCAGCAGGACTAGCGGGACAACCGGGGAGCTGTTTTTT.

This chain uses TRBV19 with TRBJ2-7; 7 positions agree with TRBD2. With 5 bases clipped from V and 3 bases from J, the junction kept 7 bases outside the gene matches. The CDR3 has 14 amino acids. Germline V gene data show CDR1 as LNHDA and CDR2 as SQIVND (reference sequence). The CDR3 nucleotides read TGTGCCAGTAGTTCTAGCGGCCTAAACTACGAGCAGTACTTC. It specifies CASSSSGLNYEQYF.

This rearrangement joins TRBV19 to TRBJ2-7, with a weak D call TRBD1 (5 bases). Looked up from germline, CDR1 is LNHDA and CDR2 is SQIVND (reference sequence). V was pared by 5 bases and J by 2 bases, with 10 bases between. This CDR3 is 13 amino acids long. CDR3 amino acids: CASSQDTTYEQYF. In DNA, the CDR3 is TGTGCCAGTAGTCAGGACACAACCTACGAGCAGTACTTC.

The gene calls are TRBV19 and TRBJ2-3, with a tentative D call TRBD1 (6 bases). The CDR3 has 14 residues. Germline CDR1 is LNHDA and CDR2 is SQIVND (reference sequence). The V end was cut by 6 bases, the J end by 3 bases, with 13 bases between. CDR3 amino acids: CASRQGRWTDTQYF. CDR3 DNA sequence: TGTGCCAGTAGACAGGGTCGGTGGACAGATACGCAGTATTTT.

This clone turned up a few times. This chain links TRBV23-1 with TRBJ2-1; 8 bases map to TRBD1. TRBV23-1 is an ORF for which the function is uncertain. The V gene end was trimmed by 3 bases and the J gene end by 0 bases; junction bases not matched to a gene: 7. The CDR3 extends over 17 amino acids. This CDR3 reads CASSQLGQAISYNEQFF. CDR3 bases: TGCGCCAGCAGTCAGCTGGGACAGGCGATCTCCTACAATGAGCAGTTCTTC.

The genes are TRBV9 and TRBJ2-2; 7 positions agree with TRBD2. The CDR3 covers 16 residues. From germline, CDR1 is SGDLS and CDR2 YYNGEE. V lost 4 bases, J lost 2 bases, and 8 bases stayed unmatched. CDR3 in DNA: TGTGCCAGCAGCTTAAGCCCTAGCGGAAACACCGGGGAGCTGTTTTTT. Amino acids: CASSLSPSGNTGELFF.

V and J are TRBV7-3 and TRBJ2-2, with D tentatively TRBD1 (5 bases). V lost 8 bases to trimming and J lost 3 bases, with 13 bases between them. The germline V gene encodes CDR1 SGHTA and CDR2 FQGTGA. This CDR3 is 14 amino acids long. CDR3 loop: CASGWTYDTGELFF. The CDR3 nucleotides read TGTGCCAGCGGCTGGACATACGACACCGGGGAGCTGTTTTTT.

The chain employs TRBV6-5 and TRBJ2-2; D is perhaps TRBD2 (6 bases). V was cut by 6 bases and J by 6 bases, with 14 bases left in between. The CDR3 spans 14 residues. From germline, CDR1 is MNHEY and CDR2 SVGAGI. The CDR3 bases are TGTGCCAGCAGAAAAAGGGACTTGTCCGGGGAGCTGTTTTTT. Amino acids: CASRKRDLSGELFF.

The CDR3 DNA reads as TGTGCCAGCAGCTTAGAAGTGGGCCAAGCTTTCTTT. Residues: CASSLEVGQAFF. The chain combines TRBV7-2 with TRBJ1-1, with D unresolved. CDR3 size: 12 residues. The V end was cut by 1 base, the J end by 9 bases, with 9 bases between. Germline lookup yields CDR1 SGHTA and CDR2 FQGNSA.

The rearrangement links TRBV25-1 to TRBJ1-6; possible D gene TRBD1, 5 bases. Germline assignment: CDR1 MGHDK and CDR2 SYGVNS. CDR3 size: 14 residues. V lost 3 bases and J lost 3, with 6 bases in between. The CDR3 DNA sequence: TGTGCCAGCAGTGACAGGGACTATAATTCACCCCTCCACTTT. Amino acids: CASSDRDYNSPLHF. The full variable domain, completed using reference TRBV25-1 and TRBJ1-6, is EADIYQTPRYLVIGTGKKITLECSQTMGHDKMYWYQQDPGMELHLIHYSYGVNSTEKGDLSSESTVSRIRTEHFPLTLESARPSHTSQYLCASSDRDYNSPLHFGNGTRLTVT.

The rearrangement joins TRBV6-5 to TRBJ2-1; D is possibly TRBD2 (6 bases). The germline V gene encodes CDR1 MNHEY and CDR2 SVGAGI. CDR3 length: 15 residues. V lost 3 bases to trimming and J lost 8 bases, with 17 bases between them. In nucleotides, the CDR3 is TGTGCCAGCAGTTATGTGGGCGGGATTTTCGATGAGCAGTTCTTC. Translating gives CASSYVGGIFDEQFF.

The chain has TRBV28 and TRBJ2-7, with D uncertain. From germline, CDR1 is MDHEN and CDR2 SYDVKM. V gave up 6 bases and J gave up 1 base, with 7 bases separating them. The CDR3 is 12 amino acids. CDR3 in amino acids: CASRRSSYEQYF. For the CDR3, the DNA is TGTGCCAGCAGAAGGAGTTCCTACGAGCAGTACTTC. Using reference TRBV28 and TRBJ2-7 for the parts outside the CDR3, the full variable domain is DVKVTQSSRYLVKRTGEKVFLECVQDMDHENMFWYRQDPGLGLRLIYFSYDVKMKEKGDIPEGYSVSREKKERFSLILESASTNQTSMYLCASRRSSYEQYFGPGTRLTVT.

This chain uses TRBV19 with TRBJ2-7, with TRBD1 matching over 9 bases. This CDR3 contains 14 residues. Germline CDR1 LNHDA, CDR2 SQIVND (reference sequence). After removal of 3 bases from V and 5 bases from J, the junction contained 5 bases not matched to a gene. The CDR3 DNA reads TGTGCCAGTAGTATGGGACAGGGATTGCACGAGCAGTACTTC. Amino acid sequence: CASSMGQGLHEQYF.

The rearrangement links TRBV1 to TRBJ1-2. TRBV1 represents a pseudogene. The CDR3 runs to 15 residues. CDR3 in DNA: TGCACCAGCAGCCAAGGGGAGGGGAGGTTAAATGGCTACACCTTC. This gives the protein CTSSQGEGRLNGYTF.

CDR3 in DNA: TGTGCCAGCAGCAAATCGGTAGTCGGGTACAATGAGCAGTTCTTC. It is translated as CASSKSVVGYNEQFF. V is TRBV21-1 and J is TRBJ2-1; the table assigns TRBD2, which was not confirmed against the DNA. TRBV21-1 is designated a pseudogene. The length of the CDR3 is 15 residues.

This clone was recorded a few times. For the CDR3, the DNA is TGTGCCAGCAGCCCGGGACTAGCTAGGTTCGGGGAGCTGTTTTTT. This encodes CASSPGLARFGELFF. The chain has TRBV2 and TRBJ2-2, with 9 bases that match TRBD2. Unmatched junction bases numbered 9, after V lost 6 bases and J lost 7 bases. The length of the CDR3 is 15 residues. The germline V gene encodes CDR1 SNHLY and CDR2 FYNNEI.